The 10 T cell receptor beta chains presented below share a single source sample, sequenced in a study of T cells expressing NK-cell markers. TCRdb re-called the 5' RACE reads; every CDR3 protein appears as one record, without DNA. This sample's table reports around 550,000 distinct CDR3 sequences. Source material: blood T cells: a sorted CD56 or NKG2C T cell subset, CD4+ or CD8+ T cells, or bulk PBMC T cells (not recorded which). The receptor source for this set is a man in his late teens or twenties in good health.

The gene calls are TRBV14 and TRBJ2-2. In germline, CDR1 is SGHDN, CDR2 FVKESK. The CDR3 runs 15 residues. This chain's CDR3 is CASSHRRYDTGELFF.

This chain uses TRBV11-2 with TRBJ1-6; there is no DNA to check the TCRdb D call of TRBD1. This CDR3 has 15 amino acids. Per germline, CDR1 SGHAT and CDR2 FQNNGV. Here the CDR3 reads CASSLTWTESSPLHF.

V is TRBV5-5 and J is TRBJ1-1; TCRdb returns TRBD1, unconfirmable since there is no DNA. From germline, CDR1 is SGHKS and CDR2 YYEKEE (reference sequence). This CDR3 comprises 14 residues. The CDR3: CASSLAGRQSEAFF.

CDR3 protein: CASSGLGSGRRSTDTQYF. This chain uses TRBV5-1 with TRBJ2-3; TCRdb outputs TRBD2, but without DNA this stays unchecked. The CDR3 spans 18 residues. CDR1 and CDR2 (germline): SGHRS, YFSETQ.

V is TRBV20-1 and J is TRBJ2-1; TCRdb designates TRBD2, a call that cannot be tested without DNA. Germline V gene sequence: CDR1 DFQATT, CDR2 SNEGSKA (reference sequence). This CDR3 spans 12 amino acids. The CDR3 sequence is CSIRTVYNEQFF.

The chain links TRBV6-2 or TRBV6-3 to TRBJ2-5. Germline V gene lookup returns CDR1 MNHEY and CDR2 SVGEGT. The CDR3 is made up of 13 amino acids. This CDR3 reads CASSRQTAETQYF.

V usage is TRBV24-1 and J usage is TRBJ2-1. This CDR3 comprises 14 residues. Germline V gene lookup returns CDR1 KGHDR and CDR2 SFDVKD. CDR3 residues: CATSDLPPYNEQFF.

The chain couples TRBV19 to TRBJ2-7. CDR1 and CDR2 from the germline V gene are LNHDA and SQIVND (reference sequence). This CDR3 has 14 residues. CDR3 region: CASSKMPTSYEQYF. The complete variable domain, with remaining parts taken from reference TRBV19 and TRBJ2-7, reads DGGITQSPKYLFRKEGQNVTLSCEQNLNHDAMYWYRQDPGQGLRLIYYSQIVNDFQKGDIAEGYSVSREKKESFPLTVTSAQKNPTAFYLCASSKMPTSYEQYFGPGTRLTVT.

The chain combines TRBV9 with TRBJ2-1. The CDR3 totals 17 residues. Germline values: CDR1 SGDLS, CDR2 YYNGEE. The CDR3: CASSVGRSVGLNNEQFF.

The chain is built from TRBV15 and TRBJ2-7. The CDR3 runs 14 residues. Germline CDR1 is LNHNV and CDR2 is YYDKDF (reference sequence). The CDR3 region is CATSRDGFEPEQYF.